This T cell receptor beta chain was recovered during a study of T cell repertoires in cytomegalovirus infection. The CDR3 runs to 14 residues. Germline CDR1 is SEHNR and CDR2 is FQNEAQ (reference sequence). The trim removed 5 bases at V and 4 bases at J, leaving 6 bases unmatched. Of note for this clonotype: The antigen is not known.

TCRdb reprocessed the reads with MiXCR, giving one entry per CDR3 protein. The sample holds about 310,000 distinct CDR3 sequences, 20% to 25% seen once. The sequence was obtained from a human donor in good health (CMV status not recorded). Some clones in this sample may be carry-over from other donors' samples. The material sequenced was cultured PBMCs, taken from culture after CMV antigen stimulation. V usage is TRBV7-9 and J usage is TRBJ2-5, with TRBD1 matching 8 bases. In nucleotides, the CDR3 is TGTGCCAGCAGCCGGACAGGGCTTAGAGAGACCCAGTACTTC. It is translated as CASSRTGLRETQYF.